This T cell receptor beta chain was recorded in a study of Graves' ophthalmopathy and Graves' hyperthyroidism. Amplifying from RNA transcripts, the study obtained TCR beta CDR3 regions. Amplification began with first-round RT-PCR using HTBI primers, then second-round multiplex PCR was performed. MiXCR, run by TCRdb on the multiplex PCR reads, gives a single entry per CDR3 protein. The sample lists under 350,000 distinct CDR3 sequences, 15% to 20% occurring once. CDR1 and CDR2 from the germline V gene are DFQATT and SNEGSKA (reference sequence). CDR3 length: 13 residues. Trimming took off 6 bases at V and 0 bases at J, with 9 bases between the two ends. Under 3 months in duration, the ophthalmopathy in affected donors had moderate-to-severe activity, CAS ≥3 and NOSPECS ≥4. This clonotype was counted ten times or more.

Input material: peripheral blood. This sequence joins TRBV20-1 and TRBJ1-5; D is unclear. This TCR derives from an adult man with Graves' ophthalmopathy. The CDR3 sequence is CSADMHSNQPQHF. The CDR3 bases are TGCAGTGCAGACATGCATAGCAATCAGCCCCAGCATTTT.